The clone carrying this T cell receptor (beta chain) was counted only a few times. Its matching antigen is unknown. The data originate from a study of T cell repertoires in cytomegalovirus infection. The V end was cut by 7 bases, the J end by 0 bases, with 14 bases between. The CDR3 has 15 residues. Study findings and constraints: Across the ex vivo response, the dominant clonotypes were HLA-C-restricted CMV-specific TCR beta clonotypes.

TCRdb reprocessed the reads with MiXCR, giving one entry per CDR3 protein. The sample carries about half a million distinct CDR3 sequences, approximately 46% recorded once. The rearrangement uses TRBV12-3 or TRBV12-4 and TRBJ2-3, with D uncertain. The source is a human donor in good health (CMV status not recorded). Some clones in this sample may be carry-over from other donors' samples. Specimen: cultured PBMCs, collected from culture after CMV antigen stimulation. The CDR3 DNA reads TGTGCCAGCACCTCATACGAAACTAGCACAGATACGCAGTATTTT. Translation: CASTSYETSTDTQYF.